These 16 T cell receptor beta chains share one sample of origin, sequenced in a study of T cell clonotyping in hematopoietic cell transplantation. Data came from immunoSEQ multiplex PCR; TCRdb stores just in-frame clones and leaves some out. Of some 8,800 clones detected, over 85% appear once; the ten largest clones hold around 5.7%. Here the sequenced sample was PBMCs, taken 100 days after allogeneic stem cell transplant. The origin of the receptors is a male patient in his forties or fifties who had an allogeneic stem cell transplant from a related donor, so T cells may come from the graft donor. Some clones in this sample may be carry-over from other donors' samples.

The CDR3 sequence is CASSIGLRGVQPQHF. The CDR3 DNA reads TGTGCCAGTAGTATAGGTCTTCGCGGGGTTCAGCCCCAGCATTTT. The genes are TRBV19 and TRBJ1-5; D is unclear. Germline loops: CDR1 LNHDA, CDR2 SQIVND (reference sequence). The V end was cut by 1 base, the J end by 6 bases, with 13 bases between. The CDR3 runs 15 residues.

The chain recombines TRBV11-3 with TRBJ2-1; 10 nucleotides align to TRBD2. CDR1 is SGHNT and CDR2 is YENEEA in the germline V gene. The CDR3 has 16 amino acids. Germline trimming cut 1 base from V and 4 bases from J; bases unmatched to any gene: 4. As DNA, the CDR3 is TGTGCCAGCAGCTTAGGGCTAGCGGGAGTATACAATGAGCAGTTCTTC. This gives the protein CASSLGLAGVYNEQFF. Together with reference TRBV11-3 and TRBJ2-1, the CDR3 gives the full variable domain: EAGVVQSPRYKIIEKKQPVAFWCNPISGHNTLYWYLQNLGQGPELLIRYENEEAVDDSQLPKDRFSAERLKGVDSTLKIQPAELGDSAVYLCASSLGLAGVYNEQFFGPGTRLTVL.

The chain combines TRBV14 with TRBJ2-1; 11 nucleotides align to TRBD2. There are 17 residues in the CDR3. With V trimmed by 0 bases and J by 4 bases, 5 bases remained unmatched. Germline values: CDR1 SGHDN, CDR2 FVKESK. The CDR3 DNA sequence: TGTGCCAGCAGCCAAGATATTGGGACTAGCGGATACAATGAGCAGTTCTTC. It specifies CASSQDIGTSGYNEQFF. The full variable domain, with the rest looked up from reference TRBV14 and TRBJ2-1, is EAGVTQFPSHSVIEKGQTVTLRCDPISGHDNLYWYRRVMGKEIKFLLHFVKESKQDESGMPNNRFLAERTGGTYSTLKVQPAELEDSGVYFCASSQDIGTSGYNEQFFGPGTRLTVL.

The chain recombines TRBV7-2 with TRBJ1-6; D unclear. The CDR3 totals 16 residues. Between the trimmed V and J ends, which lost 2 bases and 0 bases, there was a span of 8 bases. Germline-derived CDR1 and CDR2 are SGHTA and FQGNSA. The CDR3 DNA reads TGTGCCAGCAGCTTATATCCGAGCTCCTATAATTCACCCCTCCACTTT. Translation gives CASSLYPSSYNSPLHF.

CDR3 DNA sequence: TGTGCCACCCGAGAGCGGGAGGTGGAGACCCAGTACTTC. Amino acids: CATREREVETQYF. The chain employs TRBV19 and TRBJ2-5; TRBD2 agrees at 9 bases. The length of the CDR3 is 13 residues. With V trimmed by 10 bases and J by 5 bases, 8 bases remained unmatched. Germline CDR1 and CDR2: LNHDA and SQIVND (reference sequence).

This clone was recorded a few times. V gene TRBV19 combines with J gene TRBJ2-7; 11 nucleotides line up with TRBD2. The germline V gene has CDR1 LNHDA and CDR2 SQIVND (reference sequence). V lost 3 bases, J lost 2 bases, and 3 bases stayed unmatched. The CDR3 spans 15 residues. The CDR3 protein is CASSMTSGTAYEQYF. The CDR3 bases are TGTGCCAGTAGTATGACTAGCGGGACAGCCTACGAGCAGTACTTC.

This chain connects TRBV9 to TRBJ2-1, with D maybe TRBD1 (6 bases). The ends were cut back, 0 bases at V and 9 bases at J, with 10 bases in the middle. The CDR3 is 13 amino acids. CDR1 is SGDLS and CDR2 is YYNGEE in the germline V gene. CDR3 nucleotides: TGTGCCAGCAGCGTAGAAAGCAGGGGTGAGCAGTTCTTC. As protein: CASSVESRGEQFF.

This CDR3 reads CASSLGDGNTEAFF. The CDR3 DNA sequence: TGTGCCAGCAGCTTGGGGGACGGTAACACTGAAGCTTTCTTT. The chain recombines TRBV5-6 with TRBJ1-1; D might be TRBD1 (5 bases). Germline lookup yields CDR1 SGHDT and CDR2 YYEEEE. Trimming shortened V by 0 bases and J by 2 bases, and 8 bases separated the two germline ends. The CDR3 runs 14 residues. Full variable domain (remainder filled in from reference TRBV5-6 and TRBJ1-1): DAGVTQSPTHLIKTRGQQVTLRCSPKSGHDTVSWYQQALGQGPQFIFQYYEEEERQRGNFPDRFSGHQFPNYSSELNVNALLLGDSALYLCASSLGDGNTEAFFGQGTRLTVV.

This clone appeared a single time. V is TRBV19 and J is TRBJ1-5, with 7 positions matching TRBD1. Trimming at V came to 6 bases and at J to 2 bases, leaving 4 bases not matched to a gene. Germline V lookup: CDR1 LNHDA, CDR2 SQIVND (reference sequence). This CDR3 contains 14 residues. This chain's CDR3 is CASSDRVRNQPQHF. The CDR3 nucleotides read TGTGCCAGTAGCGACAGGGTTCGCAATCAGCCCCAGCATTTT.

V usage is TRBV19 and J usage is TRBJ1-5; 7 nucleotides match TRBD1. Per the germline V gene, CDR1 is LNHDA and CDR2 is SQIVND (reference sequence). There are 13 residues in the CDR3. V trimming: 8 bases; J trimming: 4 bases; junction bases outside the gene matches: 5. This chain's CDR3 is CASSNRGNQPQHF. CDR3 nucleotide sequence: TGTGCCAGTTCCAACAGGGGAAATCAGCCCCAGCATTTT.

The gene calls are TRBV11-2 and TRBJ2-7; 10 bases are shared with TRBD1. Germline loops: CDR1 SGHAT, CDR2 FQNNGV. V gave up 6 bases and J gave up 0 bases; unmatched junction bases: 2. The CDR3 length is 14 residues. CDR3 bases: TGTGCCAGCAGGGGACAGGGGCCCTCCTACGAGCAGTACTTC. It codes for CASRGQGPSYEQYF.

The count of this clone is one. The chain couples TRBV5-4 to TRBJ2-7; tentative D call: TRBD2 (8 bases). Germline lookup yields CDR1 SGHNT and CDR2 YYREEE (reference sequence). CDR3 length: 15 amino acids. The V end was cut by 3 bases, the J end by 5 bases, with 18 bases between. The CDR3 protein is CASSSAGGQLNEQYF. In DNA form, the CDR3 reads TGTGCCAGCAGCTCCGCGGGGGGACAGCTCAACGAGCAGTACTTC.

The chain combines TRBV5-1 with TRBJ2-3; no reliable D call. Germline lookup yields CDR1 SGHRS and CDR2 YFSETQ. The CDR3 loop spans 12 amino acids. With 3 bases removed from V and 6 bases from J, the gap between germline ends came to 8 bases. As DNA, the CDR3 is TGCGCCAGCAGCTATCCGAGCGATACGCAGTATTTT. It yields the protein CASSYPSDTQYF.

CDR3 coding DNA: TGTGCCAGCAGTTTAAGGTCAAGAGGGGAAAAACTGTTTTTT. This gives the protein CASSLRSRGEKLFF. The J gene is TRBJ1-4, the V gene TRBV28; unclear D gene. This CDR3 is 14 amino acids long. Trimming shortened V by 2 bases and J by 8 bases, and 12 bases separated the two germline ends. Germline-derived CDR1 and CDR2 are MDHEN and SYDVKM.

The chain combines TRBV18 with TRBJ1-1; maybe TRBD1 (6 bases). The CDR3 contains 12 residues. The germline V gene has CDR1 KGHSH and CDR2 LQKENI. The V end lost 6 bases, the J end lost 8 bases, and 13 bases lay between the germline ends. In DNA form, the CDR3 reads TGTGCCAGCTCCTCAGGGGAGACCGAAGCTTTCTTT. Translation gives CASSSGETEAFF.

The chain uses TRBV6-4 and TRBJ2-1, with 9 bases lining up with TRBD2. This CDR3 has 15 residues. The germline V gene has CDR1 MRHNA and CDR2 SNTAGT. Trimming cost V 0 bases and J 4 bases; bases outside gene matches: 1. Here the CDR3 reads CASSDSTSGYNEQFF. The CDR3 DNA is TGTGCCAGCAGTGACTCTACTAGCGGGTACAATGAGCAGTTCTTC.